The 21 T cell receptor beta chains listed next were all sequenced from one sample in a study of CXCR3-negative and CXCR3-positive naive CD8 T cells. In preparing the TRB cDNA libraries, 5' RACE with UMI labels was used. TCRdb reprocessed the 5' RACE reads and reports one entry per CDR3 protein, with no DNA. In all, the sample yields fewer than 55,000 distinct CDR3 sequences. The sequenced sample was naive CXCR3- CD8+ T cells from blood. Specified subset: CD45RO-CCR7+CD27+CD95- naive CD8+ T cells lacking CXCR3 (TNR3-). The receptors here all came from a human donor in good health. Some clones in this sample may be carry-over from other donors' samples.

The CDR3 here is CASETGVNEQYF. The J gene is TRBJ2-7, the V gene TRBV6-1; there is no DNA to check the TCRdb D call of TRBD1. CDR3 length: 12 amino acids. CDR1 MNHNS and CDR2 SASEGT come from the germline V gene.

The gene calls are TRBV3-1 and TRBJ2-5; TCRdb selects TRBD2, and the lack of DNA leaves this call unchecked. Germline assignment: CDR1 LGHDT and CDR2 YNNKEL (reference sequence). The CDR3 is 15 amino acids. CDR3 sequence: CASSQGTSGQETQYF.

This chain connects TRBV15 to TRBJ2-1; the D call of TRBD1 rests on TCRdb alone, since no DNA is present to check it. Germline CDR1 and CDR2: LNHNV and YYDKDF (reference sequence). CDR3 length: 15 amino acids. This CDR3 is CATGSRAPSKNEQFF.

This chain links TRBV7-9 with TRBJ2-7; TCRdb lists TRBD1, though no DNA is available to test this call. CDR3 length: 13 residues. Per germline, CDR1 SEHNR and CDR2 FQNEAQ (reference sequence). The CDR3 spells CASRRGTVDEQYF. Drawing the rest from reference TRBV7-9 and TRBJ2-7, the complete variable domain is DTGVSQNPRHKITKRGQNVTFRCDPISEHNRLYWYRQTLGQGPEFLTYFQNEAQLEKSRLLSDRFSAERPKGSFSTLEIQRTEQGDSAMYLCASRRGTVDEQYFGPGTRLTVT.

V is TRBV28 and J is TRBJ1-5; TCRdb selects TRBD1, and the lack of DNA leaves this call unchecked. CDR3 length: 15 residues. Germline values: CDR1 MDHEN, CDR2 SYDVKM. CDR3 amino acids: CASRMQGTGNQPQHF. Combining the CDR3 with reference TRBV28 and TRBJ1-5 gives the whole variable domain DVKVTQSSRYLVKRTGEKVFLECVQDMDHENMFWYRQDPGLGLRLIYFSYDVKMKEKGDIPEGYSVSREKKERFSLILESASTNQTSMYLCASRMQGTGNQPQHFGDGTRLSIL.

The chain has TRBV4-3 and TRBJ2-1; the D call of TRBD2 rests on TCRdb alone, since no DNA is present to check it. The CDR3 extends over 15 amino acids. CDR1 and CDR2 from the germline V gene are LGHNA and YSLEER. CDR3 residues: CASSQDQRGAWEQFF.

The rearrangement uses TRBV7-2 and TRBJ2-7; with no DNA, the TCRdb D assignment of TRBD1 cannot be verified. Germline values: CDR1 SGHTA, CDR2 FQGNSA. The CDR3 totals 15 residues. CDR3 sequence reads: CASSTTTGTLYEQYF.

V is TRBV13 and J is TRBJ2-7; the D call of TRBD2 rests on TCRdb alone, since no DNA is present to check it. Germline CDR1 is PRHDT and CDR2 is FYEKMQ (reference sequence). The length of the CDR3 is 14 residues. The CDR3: CASSQSRETYEQYF.

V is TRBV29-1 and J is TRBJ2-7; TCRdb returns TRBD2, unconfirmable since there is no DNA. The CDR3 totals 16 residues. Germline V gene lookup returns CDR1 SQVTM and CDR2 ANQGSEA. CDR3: CSVQSTGTSGSYEQYF.

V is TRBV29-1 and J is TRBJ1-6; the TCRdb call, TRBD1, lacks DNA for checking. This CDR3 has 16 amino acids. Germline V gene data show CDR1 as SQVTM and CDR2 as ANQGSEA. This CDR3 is CSVEGWGRGYNSPLHF.

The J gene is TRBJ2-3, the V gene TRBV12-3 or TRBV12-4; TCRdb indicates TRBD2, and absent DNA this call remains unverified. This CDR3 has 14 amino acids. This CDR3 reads CASVAATSTDTQYF.

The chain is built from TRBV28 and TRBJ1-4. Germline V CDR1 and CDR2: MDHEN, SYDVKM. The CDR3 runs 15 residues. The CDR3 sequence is CASSLGRREGEKLFF.

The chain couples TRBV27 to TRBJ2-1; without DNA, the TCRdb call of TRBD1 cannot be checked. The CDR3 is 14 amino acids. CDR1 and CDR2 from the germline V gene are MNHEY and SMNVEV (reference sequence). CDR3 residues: CASSHRGPNNEQFF.

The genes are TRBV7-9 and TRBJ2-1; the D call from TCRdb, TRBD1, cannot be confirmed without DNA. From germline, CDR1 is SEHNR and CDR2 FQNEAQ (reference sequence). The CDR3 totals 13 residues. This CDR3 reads CASSWDSKDEQFF.

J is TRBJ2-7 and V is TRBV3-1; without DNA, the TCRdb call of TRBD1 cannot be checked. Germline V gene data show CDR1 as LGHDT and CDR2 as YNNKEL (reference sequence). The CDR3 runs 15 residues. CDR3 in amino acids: CASSQTGQAPYEQYF.

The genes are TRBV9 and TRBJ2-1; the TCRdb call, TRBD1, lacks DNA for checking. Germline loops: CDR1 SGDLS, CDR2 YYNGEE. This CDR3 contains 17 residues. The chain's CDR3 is CASSVPQGGTSYNEQFF.

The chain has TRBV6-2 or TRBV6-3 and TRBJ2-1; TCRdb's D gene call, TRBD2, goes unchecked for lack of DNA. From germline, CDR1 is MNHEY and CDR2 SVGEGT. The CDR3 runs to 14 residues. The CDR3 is CAGAVAGGPHEQFF.

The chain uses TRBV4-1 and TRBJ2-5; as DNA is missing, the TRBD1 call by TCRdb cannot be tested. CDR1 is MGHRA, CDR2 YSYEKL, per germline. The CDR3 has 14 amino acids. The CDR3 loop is CASSQGQGAYEQYF.

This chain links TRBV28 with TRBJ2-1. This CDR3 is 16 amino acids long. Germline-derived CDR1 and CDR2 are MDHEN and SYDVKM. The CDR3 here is CASSPTFLSSYNEQFF.

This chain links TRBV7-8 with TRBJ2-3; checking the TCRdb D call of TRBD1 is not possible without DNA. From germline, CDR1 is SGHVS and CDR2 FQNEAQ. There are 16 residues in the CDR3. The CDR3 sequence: CASSLAPGGGTDTQYF. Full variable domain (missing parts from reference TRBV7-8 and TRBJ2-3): GAGVSQSPRYKVAKRGQDVALRCDPISGHVSLFWYQQALGQGPEFLTYFQNEAQLDKSGLPSDRFFAERPEGSVSTLKIQRTQQEDSAVYLCASSLAPGGGTDTQYFGPGTRLTVL.

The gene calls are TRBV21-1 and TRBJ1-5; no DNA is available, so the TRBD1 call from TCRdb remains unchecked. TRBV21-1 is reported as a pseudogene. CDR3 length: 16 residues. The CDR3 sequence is CAAKVRGALRNQPQHF.